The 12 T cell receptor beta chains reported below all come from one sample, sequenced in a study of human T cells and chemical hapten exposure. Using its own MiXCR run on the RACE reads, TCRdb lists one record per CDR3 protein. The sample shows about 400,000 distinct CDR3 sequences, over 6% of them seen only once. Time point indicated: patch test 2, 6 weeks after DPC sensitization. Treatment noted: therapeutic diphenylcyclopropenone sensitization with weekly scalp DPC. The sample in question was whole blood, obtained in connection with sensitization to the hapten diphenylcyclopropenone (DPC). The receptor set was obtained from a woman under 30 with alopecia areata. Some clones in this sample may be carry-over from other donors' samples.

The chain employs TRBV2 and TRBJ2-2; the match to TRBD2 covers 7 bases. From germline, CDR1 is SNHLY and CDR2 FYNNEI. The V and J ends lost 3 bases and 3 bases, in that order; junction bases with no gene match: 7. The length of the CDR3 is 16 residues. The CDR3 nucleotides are TGTGCCAGCAGTGATATCGAAGCGGGGCACACCGGGGAGCTGTTTTTT. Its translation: CASSDIEAGHTGELFF. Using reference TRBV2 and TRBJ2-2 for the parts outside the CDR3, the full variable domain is EPEVTQTPSHQVTQMGQEVILRCVPISNHLYFYWYRQILGQKVEFLVSFYNNEISEKSEIFDDQFSVERPDGSNFTLKIRSTKLEDSAMYFCASSDIEAGHTGELFFGEGSRLTVL.

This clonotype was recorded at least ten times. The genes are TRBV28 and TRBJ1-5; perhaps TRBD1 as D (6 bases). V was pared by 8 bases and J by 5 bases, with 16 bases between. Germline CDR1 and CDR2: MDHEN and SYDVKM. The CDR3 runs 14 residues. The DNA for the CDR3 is TGTGCCAGCCGCTTCCAAGGGGGTCATCAGCCCCAGCATTTT. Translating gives CASRFQGGHQPQHF.

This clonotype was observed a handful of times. Written as DNA, the CDR3 is TGTGCCAGCAGCTCGACGACCCCGAACACCGGGGAGCTGTTTTTT. It translates to CASSSTTPNTGELFF. The rearrangement uses TRBV7-9 and TRBJ2-2, with D uncertain. V gave up 4 bases and J gave up 0 bases, with 9 bases separating them. The germline gives CDR1 SEHNR, CDR2 FQNEAQ (reference sequence). The CDR3 contains 15 residues.

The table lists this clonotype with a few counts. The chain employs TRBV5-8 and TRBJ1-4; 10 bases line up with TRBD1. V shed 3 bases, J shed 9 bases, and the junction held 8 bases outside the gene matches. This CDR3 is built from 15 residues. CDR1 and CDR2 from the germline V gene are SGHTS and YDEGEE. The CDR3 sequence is CASSYDRGQRQKLFF. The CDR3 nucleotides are TGTGCCAGCAGCTATGACAGGGGGCAAAGGCAAAAACTGTTTTTT.

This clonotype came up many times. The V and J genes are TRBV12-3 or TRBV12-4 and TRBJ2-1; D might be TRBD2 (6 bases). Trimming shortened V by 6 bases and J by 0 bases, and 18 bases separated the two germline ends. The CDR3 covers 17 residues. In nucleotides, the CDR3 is TGTGCCAGCAGCCCGGGACTGTATAGAAGCTCCTACAATGAGCAGTTCTTC. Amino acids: CASSPGLYRSSYNEQFF.

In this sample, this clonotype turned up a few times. DNA of the CDR3: TGTGCCAGCAGCAAACAGGGAGGGGAGCAGTACTTC. Protein product: CASSKQGGEQYF. The rearrangement joins TRBV7-9 to TRBJ2-7; D might be TRBD2 (7 bases). From germline, CDR1 is SEHNR and CDR2 FQNEAQ (reference sequence). Deletions cut 5 bases from V and 7 bases from J, with 12 bases between. The CDR3 loop spans 12 amino acids.

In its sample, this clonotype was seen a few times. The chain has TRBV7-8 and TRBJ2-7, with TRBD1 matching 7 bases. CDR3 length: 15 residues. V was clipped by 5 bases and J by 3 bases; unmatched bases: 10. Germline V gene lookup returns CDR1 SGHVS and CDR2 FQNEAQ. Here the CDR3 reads CASSPQGPPGYEQYF. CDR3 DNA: TGTGCCAGCAGCCCACAGGGGCCCCCCGGCTACGAGCAGTACTTC. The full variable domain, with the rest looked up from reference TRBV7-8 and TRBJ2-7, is GAGVSQSPRYKVAKRGQDVALRCDPISGHVSLFWYQQALGQGPEFLTYFQNEAQLDKSGLPSDRFFAERPEGSVSTLKIQRTQQEDSAVYLCASSPQGPPGYEQYFGPGTRLTVT.

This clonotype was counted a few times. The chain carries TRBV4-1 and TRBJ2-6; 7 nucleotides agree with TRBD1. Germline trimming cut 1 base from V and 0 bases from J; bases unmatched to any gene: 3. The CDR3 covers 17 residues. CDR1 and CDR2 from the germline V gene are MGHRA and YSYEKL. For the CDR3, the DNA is TGCGCCAGCAGCCAAGCAGAGGGGGCCTCTGGGGCCAACGTCCTGACTTTC. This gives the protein CASSQAEGASGANVLTF.

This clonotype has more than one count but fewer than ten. The chain's CDR3 is CASSQDSGQGREKLFF. CDR3 nucleotide sequence: TGCGCCAGCAGCCAAGATTCGGGACAGGGGCGTGAAAAACTGTTTTTT. The chain carries TRBV4-1 and TRBJ1-4, with 10 bases aligning to TRBD1. V shed 0 bases, J shed 7 bases, and the junction held 5 bases outside the gene matches. This CDR3 has 16 residues. Germline assignment: CDR1 MGHRA and CDR2 YSYEKL.

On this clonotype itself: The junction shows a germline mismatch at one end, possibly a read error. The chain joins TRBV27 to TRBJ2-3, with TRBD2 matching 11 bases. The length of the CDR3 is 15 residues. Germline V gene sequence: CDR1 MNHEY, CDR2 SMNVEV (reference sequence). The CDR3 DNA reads TGTGCCAGCAGTCCACTAGCGGGGGCCGGGGATACGCGGTATTTT. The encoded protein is CASSPLAGAGDTRYF.

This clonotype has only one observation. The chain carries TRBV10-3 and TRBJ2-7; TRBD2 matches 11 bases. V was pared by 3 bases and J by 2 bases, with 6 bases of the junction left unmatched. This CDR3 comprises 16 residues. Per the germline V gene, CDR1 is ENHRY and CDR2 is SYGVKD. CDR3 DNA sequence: TGTGCCATCAGTGACCCTAGCGGGGGGCCCGCCTACGAGCAGTACTTC. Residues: CAISDPSGGPAYEQYF.

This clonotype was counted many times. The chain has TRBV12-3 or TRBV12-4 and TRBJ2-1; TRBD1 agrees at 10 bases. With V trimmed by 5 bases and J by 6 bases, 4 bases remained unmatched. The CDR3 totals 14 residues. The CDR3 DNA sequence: TGTGCCAGCAGTCCGGGACAGGGGTTCAATGAGCAGTTCTTC. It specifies CASSPGQGFNEQFF.